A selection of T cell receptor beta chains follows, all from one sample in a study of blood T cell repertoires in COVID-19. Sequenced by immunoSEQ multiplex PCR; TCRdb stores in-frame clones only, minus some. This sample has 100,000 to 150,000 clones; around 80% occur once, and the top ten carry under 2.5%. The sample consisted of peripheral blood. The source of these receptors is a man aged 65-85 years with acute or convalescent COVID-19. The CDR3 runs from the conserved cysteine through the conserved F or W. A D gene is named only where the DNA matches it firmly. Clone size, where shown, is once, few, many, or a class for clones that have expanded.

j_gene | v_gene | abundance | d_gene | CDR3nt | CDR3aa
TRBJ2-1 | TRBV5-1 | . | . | TGCGCCAGCAGCTTGGGAGGGGGACGCTACAATGAGCAGTTCTTC | CASSLGGGRYNEQFF
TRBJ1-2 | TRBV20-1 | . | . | TGCAGTGCTAGAGAAAGAGTTGGCTACACCTTC | CSARERVGYTF
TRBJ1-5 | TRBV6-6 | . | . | TGTGCCAGCAGTTATCAGGCAGGGGAAAATCAGCCCCAGCATTTT | CASSYQAGENQPQHF
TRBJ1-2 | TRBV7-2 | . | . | TGTGCCAGCAGCTTAGGCCCCTCAGGCTATGGCTACACCTTC | CASSLGPSGYGYTF
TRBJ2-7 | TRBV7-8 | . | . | TGTGCCAGCAGCTTAGATGGGCACGAGCAGTACTTC | CASSLDGHEQYF
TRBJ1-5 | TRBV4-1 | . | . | TGCGCCAGCAGCCCTCGGGGGGATAGCAATCAGCCCCAGCATTTT | CASSPRGDSNQPQHF
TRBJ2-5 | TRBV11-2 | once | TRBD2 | TGTGCCAGCAGCTCCTCAGCGGGGTTACAAGAGACCCAGTACTTC | CASSSSAGLQETQYF
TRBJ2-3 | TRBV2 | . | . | TGTGCCAGCAGTCTACGCGAAACTAGCACAGATACGCAGTATTTT | CASSLRETSTDTQYF
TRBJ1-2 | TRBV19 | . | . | TGTGCCAGTAGAAACAGGGCCTATGGCTACACCTTC | CASRNRAYGYTF
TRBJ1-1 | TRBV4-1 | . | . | TGCGCCAGCAGCCAACTGCAGGGGAGCACTGAAGCTTTCTTT | CASSQLQGSTEAFF
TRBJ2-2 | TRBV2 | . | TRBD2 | TGTGCCAGCAGTTCGCGGACTAGCATCGGCGGGGAGCTGTTTTTT | CASSSRTSIGGELFF
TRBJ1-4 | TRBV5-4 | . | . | TGTGCCAGCAGCGCGGCGGGGCCTAGGGAAAAACTGTTTTTT | CASSAAGPREKLFF
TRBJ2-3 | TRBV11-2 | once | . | TGTGCCAGCAGCGCCGTGCGGGGGCGAAATACGCAGTATTTT | CASSAVRGRNTQYF
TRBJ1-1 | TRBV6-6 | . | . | TGTGCCAGCAGTCCCGGGTCCCGAAACACTGAAGCTTTCTTT | CASSPGSRNTEAFF
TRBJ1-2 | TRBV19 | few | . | TGTGCCAGTAAGGTTGACACCTCAAACTATGGCTACACCTTC | CASKVDTSNYGYTF
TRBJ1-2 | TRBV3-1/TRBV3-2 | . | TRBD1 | TGTGCCAGCAGCCCGGGACAGTTCTATGGCTACACCTTC | CASSPGQFYGYTF
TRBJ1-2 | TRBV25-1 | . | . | TGTGCCAGCAGTGTACAGGGAATAAACGGCTACACCTTC | CASSVQGINGYTF
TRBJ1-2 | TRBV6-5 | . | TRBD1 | TGTGCCAGCAGTCGCCGGGACAGGAGCTATGGCTACACCTTC | CASSRRDRSYGYTF
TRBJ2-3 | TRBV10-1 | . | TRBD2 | TGCGCCAGCAGCGATGGGACTAGCGGAGATACGCAGTATTTT | CASSDGTSGDTQYF
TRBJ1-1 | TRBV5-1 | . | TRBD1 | TGCGCCAGCAGCTCGGGACAGCTGAACACTGAAGCTTTCTTT | CASSSGQLNTEAFF
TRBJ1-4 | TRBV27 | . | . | TGTGCCAGCAGTTTATTTCAGGGTGCTAATGAAAAACTGTTTTTT | CASSLFQGANEKLFF
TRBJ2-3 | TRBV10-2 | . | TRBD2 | TGCGCCACCTCGGGACTAGCGGGGGGTATAGATACGCAGTATTTT | CATSGLAGGIDTQYF
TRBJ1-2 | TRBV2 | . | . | TGTGCCAGCAGTGAAACCGGGGTCGGCTACACCTTC | CASSETGVGYTF
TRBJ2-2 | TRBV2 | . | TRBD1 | TGTGCCAGCAGTGAATTAGGGACAGGCACCGGGGAGCTGTTTTTT | CASSELGTGTGELFF
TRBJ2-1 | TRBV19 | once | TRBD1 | TGTGCCAGTAGGGGGTTGGGACAGGGGAAAAATGAGCAGTTCTTC | CASRGLGQGKNEQFF
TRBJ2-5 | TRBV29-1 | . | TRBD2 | TGCAGCGGAGATGGACTAGTGGATTCGAAAGAGACCCAGTACTTC | CSGDGLVDSKETQYF
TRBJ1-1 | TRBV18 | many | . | TGTGCCAGCTCACCCCCGGCAGGGTCGAGCACTGAAGCTTTCTTT | CASSPPAGSSTEAFF
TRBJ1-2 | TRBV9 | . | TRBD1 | TGTGCCAGCAGTCACCCGACGGGACAGGGGGCCTCATCTAACTATGGCTACACCTTC | CASSHPTGQGASSNYGYTF
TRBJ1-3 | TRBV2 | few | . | TGTGCCAGCAGTGACGGACCCCAGGGCTCAAACACCATATATTTT | CASSDGPQGSNTIYF
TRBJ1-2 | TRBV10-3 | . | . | TGTGCCATCAGACGGCGGGACTATGGCTACACCTTC | CAIRRRDYGYTF
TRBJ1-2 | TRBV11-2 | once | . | TGTGCCAGCAGCCCACAGGGACTAGCTAACTATGGCTACACCTTC | CASSPQGLANYGYTF
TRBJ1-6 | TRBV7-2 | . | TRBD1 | TGTGCCAGCAGCTTAGGTGGGACAGGGATTAATTCACCCCTCCACTTT | CASSLGGTGINSPLHF
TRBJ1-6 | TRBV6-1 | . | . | TGTGCCAGCAGTGAAGTGACAGTTGGTAATTCACCCCTCCACTTT | CASSEVTVGNSPLHF
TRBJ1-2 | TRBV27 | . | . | TGTGCCAGCAGTTTCTCCACTGGGAGGGCTAACTATGGCTACACCTTC | CASSFSTGRANYGYTF
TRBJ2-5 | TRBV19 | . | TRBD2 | TGTGCCAGTAGTACGAGGGAGGGGGAGACCCAGTACTTC | CASSTREGETQYF